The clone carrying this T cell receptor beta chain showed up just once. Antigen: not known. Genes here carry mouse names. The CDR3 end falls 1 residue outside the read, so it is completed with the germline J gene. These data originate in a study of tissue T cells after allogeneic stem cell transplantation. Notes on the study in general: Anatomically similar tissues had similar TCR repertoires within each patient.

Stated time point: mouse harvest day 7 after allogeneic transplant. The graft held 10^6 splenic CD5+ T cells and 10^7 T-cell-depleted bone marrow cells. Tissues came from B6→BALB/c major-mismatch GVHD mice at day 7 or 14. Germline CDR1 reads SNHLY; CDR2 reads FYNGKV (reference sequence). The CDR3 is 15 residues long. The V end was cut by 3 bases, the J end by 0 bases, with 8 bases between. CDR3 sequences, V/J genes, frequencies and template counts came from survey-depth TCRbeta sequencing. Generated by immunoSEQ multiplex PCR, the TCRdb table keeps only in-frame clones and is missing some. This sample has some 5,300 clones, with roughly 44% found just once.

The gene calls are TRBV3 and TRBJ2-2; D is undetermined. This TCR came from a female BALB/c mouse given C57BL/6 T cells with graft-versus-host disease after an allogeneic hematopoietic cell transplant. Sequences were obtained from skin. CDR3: CASSFVSPNTGQLYF. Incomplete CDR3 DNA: TGTGCCAGCAGCTTCGTCTCACCAAACACCGGGCAGCTCTAC.